This T cell receptor (beta chain) stems from a study of tumor-infiltrating lymphocytes in primary liver carcinoma. Study-level background: Ranging in age from 30 to 69 years, the patients were men and women. Among the tumors, stages were T1-T3 N0M0 and sizes roughly 4.2 to 11 cm. Sequenced samples came back with roughly 3.5 to 8 million productive TCRbeta reads, and the counts looked alike across tissue types.

Making TCR beta cDNA involved around 520 ng total RNA and a constant-region primer. Three-round nested multiplex PCR performed with slightly modified ARM-PCR produced the TCR beta libraries. The first two PCR rounds used TRBV1-TRBV30 forward primers with a C-beta reverse primer, 9 to 11 cycles each. TCRdb reprocessed the multiplex PCR reads with MiXCR, giving one entry per CDR3 protein. The sample holds 20,000 to 25,000 distinct CDR3 sequences, approximately 79% seen once. Study observations and caveats: Overlap in tumor-adjacent and tumor-blood pairs fell below that of tumor region pairs.

From unsorted bulk tissue weighing about 20-32 mg, DNA and RNA were co-extracted. The germline CDR1 and CDR2 sequences are SGHDT and YYEEEE. This CDR3 contains 13 residues. This clonotype occurred a few times. Its specificity is not known. One end of the junction does not line up with germline, which may come from a read error. The sequence came from a woman aged 25 to 39 with primary liver carcinoma and hepatitis B virus infection. This chain uses TRBV5-6 with TRBJ2-7; perhaps D is TRBD1 or TRBD2 (5 bases each). The specimen sequenced was liver tumor tissue from sampling region 1. Subset: tumor region T1, superior pole. The CDR3 loop reads CASSIRTGLSQYF. DNA of the CDR3: TGTGCCAGCAGCATACGGACGGGGCTATCGCAGTATTTC.